The 24 T cell receptor beta chains in this list originate from one sample, sequenced in a study of T cells after yellow fever vaccination. TCRdb reanalysed the 5' RACE reads using MiXCR and keeps one entry per CDR3 protein. The data hold 450,000 to 550,000 distinct CDR3 sequences, with 21% observed a single time. Sequencing was performed on PBMCs, taken approximately 22 days after the first yellow fever vaccination. The receptors were gathered from a man in his late teens or twenties who received the YFV17D yellow fever vaccine.

The V and J genes are TRBV5-1 and TRBJ2-7; 9 bases match TRBD1. Losses at the gene ends were 4 bases for V and 6 bases for J; bases not matched to a gene: 8. There are 14 residues in the CDR3. Looked up from germline, CDR1 is SGHRS and CDR2 is YFSETQ. CDR3 loop: CASSIGTGRGEQYV. In nucleotides, the CDR3 is TGCGCCAGCAGCATAGGGACAGGGCGTGGCGAGCAGTACGTC.

The chain carries TRBV9 and TRBJ2-2; D possibly corresponds to TRBD1 (5 bases). Deletions cut 3 bases from V and 4 bases from J, with 10 bases between. This CDR3 comprises 14 residues. Germline V gives CDR1 SGDLS, CDR2 YYNGEE. The CDR3 loop is CASSAVQGTGELFF. In nucleotides, the CDR3 is TGTGCCAGCAGCGCCGTCCAGGGCACCGGGGAGCTGTTTTTT.

This clonotype came up many times. The genes are TRBV12-3 or TRBV12-4 and TRBJ2-7, with TRBD1 identical over 7 bases. V lost 5 bases to trimming and J lost 0 bases; unmatched junction nucleotides: 4. CDR3 length equals 14 residues. CDR3 protein: CASSGGQFSYEQYF. The DNA of the CDR3 is TGTGCCAGCAGTGGGGGACAGTTCTCCTACGAGCAGTACTTC.

This clonotype was seen repeatedly, ten times or more. The genes are TRBV11-2 and TRBJ2-7, with a possible D match to TRBD1 (5 bases). Germline CDR1 reads SGHAT; CDR2 reads FQNNGV. The CDR3 has 13 amino acids. With 5 bases removed from V and 2 bases from J, the gap between germline ends came to 10 bases. The DNA of the CDR3 is TGTGCCAGCAGCACACAGGCGACCTACGAGCAGTACTTC. Residues: CASSTQATYEQYF.

This clonotype was observed at least ten times. This chain uses TRBV7-2 with TRBJ2-5; maybe TRBD2 (6 bases). V was shortened by 3 bases and J by 5 bases, with 16 bases between the two germline ends. This CDR3 has 15 residues. Germline CDR1 is SGHTA and CDR2 is FQGNSA. As DNA, the CDR3 is TGTGCCAGCAGCTTGATGGGCGGGGAGAGGGAGACCCAGTACTTC. Translating gives CASSLMGGERETQYF.

CDR3 nucleotide sequence: TGCGCCAGCAGCTCTATGGGGCTAGCCAACACAGATACGCAGTATTTT. It is translated as CASSSMGLANTDTQYF. The genes are TRBV5-1 and TRBJ2-3, with D perhaps matching TRBD1 or TRBD2 (5 bases each). This CDR3 spans 16 amino acids. Germline V gene data show CDR1 as SGHRS and CDR2 as YFSETQ. The V end lost 3 bases, the J end lost 2 bases, and 16 bases lay between the germline ends.

The chain links TRBV12-3 or TRBV12-4 to TRBJ1-1; a weak D match, TRBD1 (5 bases). Deletions cut 4 bases from V and 4 bases from J, with 16 bases between. The CDR3 spans 15 residues. The CDR3 DNA follows: TGTGCCAGCAGTTCACGCGGGGGGAAGGGCACTGAAGCTTTCTTT. Residues: CASSSRGGKGTEAFF.

The V gene is TRBV5-1, the J gene TRBJ1-1, with D unclear. There are 17 residues in the CDR3. CDR1 SGHRS and CDR2 YFSETQ come from the germline V gene. V shed 1 base and J shed 7 bases, with 23 bases lying between them. The CDR3 bases are TGCGCCAGCAGCTTGAGTACTGCGGACCACGCGAATTATGAAGCTTTCTTT. Protein product: CASSLSTADHANYEAFF.

The chain has TRBV27 and TRBJ1-1; 7 bases align to TRBD1. The CDR3 has 14 amino acids. J was trimmed by 4 bases and V by 4 bases; bases with no gene match: 6. Germline CDR1 MNHEY, CDR2 SMNVEV (reference sequence). CDR3 sequence (DNA): TGTGCCAGCAGTTCACACAGGGGAAGCACTGAAGCTTTCTTT. Encoded protein: CASSSHRGSTEAFF.

This clonotype was counted only a few times. The gene calls are TRBV11-2 and TRBJ2-7, with D tentatively TRBD1 (6 bases). Germline CDR1 is SGHAT and CDR2 is FQNNGV. CDR3 length: 15 amino acids. V lost 9 bases to trimming and J lost 0 bases, with 18 bases between them. The CDR3 region has the DNA TGTGCCAGTGGATCCGTCAGGGGACGCTCCTACGAGCAGTACTTC. This gives the protein CASGSVRGRSYEQYF. The whole variable domain, filled in from reference TRBV11-2 and TRBJ2-7, reads EAGVAQSPRYKIIEKRQSVAFWCNPISGHATLYWYQQILGQGPKLLIQFQNNGVVDDSQLPKDRFSAERLKGVDSTLKIQPAKLEDSAVYLCASGSVRGRSYEQYFGPGTRLTVT.

The rearrangement uses TRBV7-2 and TRBJ2-5; D is possibly TRBD2 (6 bases). The CDR3 extends over 15 amino acids. CDR1 is SGHTA, CDR2 FQGNSA, per germline. V shed 7 bases and J shed 1 base, with 16 bases lying between them. For the CDR3, the DNA is TGTGCCAGCATCGGCGTCGGGGGTCCCCAAGAGACCCAGTACTTC. This gives the protein CASIGVGGPQETQYF.

This clonotype was detected only a few times. The CDR3 loop reads CASSQGQGTEAFF. CDR3 nucleotide sequence: TGCGCCAGCAGCCAAGGCCAGGGTACTGAAGCTTTCTTT. The V gene is TRBV4-1, the J gene TRBJ1-1; D might be TRBD1 (5 bases). The V gene lost 1 base and the J gene lost 5 bases, with 8 bases spanning the gap. The germline CDR1 and CDR2 sequences are MGHRA and YSYEKL. CDR3 length: 13 amino acids.

There are a few counts of this clonotype. V gene TRBV6-2 or TRBV6-3 combines with J gene TRBJ2-5; TRBD2 is a possible D gene (6 bases). Germline V CDR1 and CDR2: MNHEY, SVGEGT. The CDR3 contains 14 residues. The germline V and J ends were trimmed by 6 bases and 3 bases, with 14 bases remaining between them. For the CDR3, the DNA is TGTGCCAGCAGACTGGGACTGGGAGAAGAGACCCAGTACTTC. This codes for CASRLGLGEETQYF.

This clonotype appeared a few times. V is TRBV11-1 and J is TRBJ1-1, with a tentative D call TRBD1 (6 bases). The CDR3 totals 18 residues. Germline V gene data show CDR1 as SGHAT and CDR2 as FQDESV (reference sequence). Trimming pared 7 bases from V and 6 bases from J, leaving 30 bases between. The CDR3 here is CASIKILGVGRGFPEAFF. CDR3 DNA: TGTGCCAGCATCAAAATTTTGGGTGTGGGCAGGGGATTCCCTGAAGCTTTCTTT.

In this sample, this clonotype turned up a few times. The CDR3 here is CASSSPTGGLGSEAFF. The DNA for the CDR3 is TGTGCCAGCAGCTCACCGACAGGGGGCTTAGGGTCTGAAGCTTTCTTT. The chain has TRBV7-9 and TRBJ1-1, with 10 nucleotides matching TRBD1. Germline V gene lookup returns CDR1 SEHNR and CDR2 FQNEAQ (reference sequence). CDR3 size: 16 residues. The ends lost 4 bases at V and 6 bases at J; junction bases unmatched: 11. Complete variable domain (other parts from reference TRBV7-9 and TRBJ1-1): DTGVSQNPRHKITKRGQNVTFRCDPISEHNRLYWYRQTLGQGPEFLTYFQNEAQLEKSRLLSDRFSAERPKGSFSTLEIQRTEQGDSAMYLCASSSPTGGLGSEAFFGQGTRLTVV.

The table lists this clonotype with a few counts. The chain carries TRBV19 and TRBJ2-5; D is undetermined. There are 12 residues in the CDR3. Trimming removed 6 bases from V and 5 bases from J, with 10 bases in between. CDR1 is LNHDA, CDR2 SQIVND, per germline (reference sequence). The CDR3 DNA reads as TGTGCCAGTAGAGGGTTATGGGAGACCCAGTACTTC. Protein product: CASRGLWETQYF.

The rearrangement uses TRBV7-2 and TRBJ2-7; TRBD2 is a possible D gene (5 bases). CDR3 size: 15 residues. V lost 3 bases to trimming and J lost 2 bases, with 14 bases between them. Germline V gene data show CDR1 as SGHTA and CDR2 as FQGNSA. CDR3 loop: CASSFSFYGTYEQYV. In DNA form, the CDR3 reads TGTGCCAGCAGCTTCAGCTTTTACGGGACCTACGAGCAGTACGTC.

The rearrangement uses TRBV6-1 and TRBJ1-5; 11 bases agree with TRBD1. V lost 5 bases, J lost 0 bases, and 9 bases stayed unmatched. The CDR3 spans 18 residues. The germline gives CDR1 MNHNS, CDR2 SASEGT. CDR3 coding DNA: TGTGCCAGCAGTAAGGGGACAGGGGGGACTTATAGCAATCAGCCCCAGCATTTT. Protein: CASSKGTGGTYSNQPQHF.

The chain employs TRBV5-1 and TRBJ2-1; D is unresolved. Per the germline V gene, CDR1 is SGHRS and CDR2 is YFSETQ. The CDR3 totals 15 residues. V was pared by 0 bases and J by 4 bases, with 11 bases between. CDR3 DNA: TGCGCCAGCAGCTTGGGGCACTACGAATACAATGAGCAGTTCTTC. Its translation: CASSLGHYEYNEQFF.

In DNA form, the CDR3 reads TGTGCCAGCAGCCGAAACAGGGGTAGCAATCAGCCCCAGCATTTT. It codes for CASSRNRGSNQPQHF. The rearrangement links TRBV7-2 to TRBJ1-5; 7 bases map to TRBD1. CDR1 SGHTA and CDR2 FQGNSA come from the germline V gene. V was pared by 5 bases and J by 0 bases, with 4 bases of the junction left unmatched. CDR3 length equals 15 residues. Looking up the rest from reference TRBV7-2 and TRBJ1-5 gives the full variable domain: GAGVSQSPSNKVTEKGKDVELRCDPISGHTALYWYRQSLGQGLEFLIYFQGNSAPDKSGLPSDRFSAERTGGSVSTLTIQRTQQEDSAVYLCASSRNRGSNQPQHFGDGTRLSIL.

The chain recombines TRBV29-1 with TRBJ2-1; maybe TRBD2 (5 bases). The CDR3 has 17 amino acids. Trimming cost V 1 base and J 6 bases, with 22 bases left between them. The germline CDR1 and CDR2 sequences are SQVTM and ANQGSEA. The CDR3 sequence: CSVEGKAASGGGNEQFF. The CDR3 nucleotides are TGCAGCGTTGAAGGAAAGGCCGCCAGCGGTGGTGGCAATGAGCAGTTCTTC.

In its sample, this clonotype was seen a few times. CDR3 region: CASSKEAGNLPSSYNSPLHF. DNA of the CDR3: TGTGCCAGCAGCAAGGAGGCAGGGAACCTTCCCAGCTCCTATAATTCACCCCTCCACTTT. This sequence joins TRBV7-6 and TRBJ1-6, with D possibly matching TRBD1 (5 bases). Per the germline V gene, CDR1 is SGHVS and CDR2 is FNYEAQ. The V gene lost 5 bases and the J gene lost 0 bases, with 23 bases spanning the gap. The CDR3 runs to 20 residues.

This chain uses TRBV9 with TRBJ2-1; TRBD1 aligns across 9 bases. Germline values: CDR1 SGDLS, CDR2 YYNGEE. CDR3 size: 17 residues. Trimming removed 4 bases from V and 10 bases from J; junction bases left unmatched: 18. This CDR3 reads CASSSRRTGEAQWEQFF. The CDR3 bases are TGTGCCAGCAGCTCACGCCGGACAGGGGAGGCTCAATGGGAGCAGTTCTTC.

CDR3 loop: CASSYGVGGLVTEAFF. Written as DNA, the CDR3 is TGTGCCAGCAGTTACGGTGTCGGGGGGTTAGTCACTGAAGCTTTCTTT. The chain has TRBV6-5 and TRBJ1-1; perhaps TRBD1 as D (5 bases). CDR1 and CDR2 from the germline V gene are MNHEY and SVGAGI. Trimming took off 2 bases at V and 4 bases at J, with 17 bases between the two ends. CDR3 length: 16 residues.